A single sample is the source of the 11 T cell receptor beta chains below, sequenced in a study of T cell repertoires in ileal Crohn's disease. Some clones are missing from TCRdb's copy, which holds only in-frame ones; the method was immunoSEQ multiplex PCR. The sample has about 59,000 clones; around nine tenths are singletons. Time point reported: neoterminal ileum biopsy at postoperative endoscopy, about 6 months after surgery. Sequenced material: ileal tissue. The receptors were gathered from an adult with Crohn's disease.

This clone was found once. V is TRBV5-4 and J is TRBJ2-3; TRBD2 matches at 10 bases. This CDR3 contains 18 residues. The J segment lost 1 base and the V segment lost 1 base, leaving 9 bases of the junction unmatched. CDR1 is SGHNT and CDR2 is YYREEE in the germline V gene (reference sequence). The CDR3 here is CASSLKAASGGGTDTQYF. In DNA form, the CDR3 reads TGTGCCAGCAGCTTGAAGGCGGCTAGCGGGGGAGGCACAGATACGCAGTATTTT.

The rearrangement joins TRBV5-1 to TRBJ2-2; 7 bases fit TRBD2. The CDR3 covers 15 residues. CDR1 is SGHRS, CDR2 YFSETQ, per germline. J was trimmed by 4 bases and V by 2 bases; bases with no gene match: 5. The chain's CDR3 is CASSFSGSRTGELFF. The CDR3, as DNA: TGCGCCAGCAGCTTTAGCGGGTCCCGCACCGGGGAGCTGTTTTTT.

The V gene is TRBV5-5, the J gene TRBJ2-7; 10 bases map to TRBD2. With V trimmed by 4 bases and J by 2 bases, 6 bases remained unmatched. CDR1 SGHKS and CDR2 YYEKEE come from the germline V gene (reference sequence). The CDR3 loop spans 15 amino acids. This CDR3 is CASSRGLAGAYEQYF. The CDR3 nucleotides read TGTGCCAGCAGCAGGGGGCTAGCGGGAGCCTACGAGCAGTACTTC.

The chain joins TRBV7-2 to TRBJ1-4, with no clear D. The CDR3 length is 14 residues. The V end lost 2 bases, the J end lost 5 bases, and 9 bases lay between the germline ends. Germline loops: CDR1 SGHTA, CDR2 FQGNSA. The CDR3 is CASSLSTGNEKLFF. In DNA, the CDR3 is TGTGCCAGCAGCTTATCGACGGGGAATGAAAAACTGTTTTTT.

The V and J genes are TRBV6-6 and TRBJ2-1; no firm D call. The V and J ends lost 6 bases and 9 bases respectively, with 12 bases between them. This CDR3 has 12 residues. Germline assignment: CDR1 MNHNY and CDR2 SVGAGI (reference sequence). Written as DNA, the CDR3 is TGTGCCAGCAGCTACCTTCTTTCTGAGCAGTTCTTC. Its translation is CASSYLLSEQFF.

The chain employs TRBV14 and TRBJ2-1, with D possibly being TRBD2 (5 bases). Germline CDR1 SGHDN, CDR2 FVKESK. The V gene lost 2 bases and the J gene lost 4 bases, with 9 bases spanning the gap. This CDR3 region has 14 residues. Here the CDR3 DNA reads TGTGCCAGCAGCCAATCCGGAGGTTACAATGAGCAGTTCTTC. It yields the protein CASSQSGGYNEQFF.

V usage is TRBV5-6 and J usage is TRBJ1-2, with TRBD1 matching over 10 bases. Germline V gene lookup returns CDR1 SGHDT and CDR2 YYEEEE. This CDR3 comprises 15 residues. J gave up 5 bases and V 3 bases, and 7 bases lay outside the gene matches. The CDR3: CASSYRDRGGYGYTF. CDR3 DNA sequence: TGTGCCAGCAGCTACCGGGACAGGGGAGGGTATGGCTACACCTTC.

The rearrangement joins TRBV7-9 to TRBJ1-1, with D perhaps TRBD1 (5 bases). Looked up from germline, CDR1 is SEHNR and CDR2 is FQNEAQ (reference sequence). The V end lost 3 bases, the J end lost 3 bases, and 8 bases lay between the germline ends. This CDR3 is built from 13 residues. The CDR3: CASSFDRDTEAFF. The CDR3 DNA is TGTGCCAGCAGCTTCGACAGAGACACTGAAGCTTTCTTT.

The CDR3 sequence is CASSPLQGDGYTF. The CDR3 DNA reads as TGTGCCAGCTCACCACTTCAGGGGGATGGCTACACCTTC. This chain uses TRBV18 with TRBJ1-2; 7 positions agree with TRBD1. CDR3 size: 13 residues. The germline gives CDR1 KGHSH, CDR2 LQKENI. V dropped 1 base and J dropped 6; count of bases not matched to a gene: 2.

The gene calls are TRBV2 and TRBJ1-1, with TRBD1 identical over 9 bases. The germline gives CDR1 SNHLY, CDR2 FYNNEI. Trimming removed 6 bases from V and 5 bases from J; junction bases left unmatched: 16. This CDR3 comprises 17 residues. The CDR3 DNA reads TGTGCCAGCAGACCCACGATCGGGACAGGGAGTCGGACTGAAGCTTTCTTT. Its translation: CASRPTIGTGSRTEAFF. Full variable domain (rest looked up from reference TRBV2 and TRBJ1-1): EPEVTQTPSHQVTQMGQEVILRCVPISNHLYFYWYRQILGQKVEFLVSFYNNEISEKSEIFDDQFSVERPDGSNFTLKIRSTKLEDSAMYFCASRPTIGTGSRTEAFFGQGTRLTVV.

Only one count was recorded for this clone. This chain connects TRBV6-1 to TRBJ1-4; D unclear. The germline CDR1 and CDR2 sequences are MNHNS and SASEGT. The germline V and J ends were trimmed by 1 base and 3 bases, with 9 bases remaining between them. The CDR3 has 15 residues. The CDR3 region has the DNA TGTGCCAGCAGTGAAGGCAAGCGGTCTAATGAAAAACTGTTTTTT. It translates to CASSEGKRSNEKLFF.